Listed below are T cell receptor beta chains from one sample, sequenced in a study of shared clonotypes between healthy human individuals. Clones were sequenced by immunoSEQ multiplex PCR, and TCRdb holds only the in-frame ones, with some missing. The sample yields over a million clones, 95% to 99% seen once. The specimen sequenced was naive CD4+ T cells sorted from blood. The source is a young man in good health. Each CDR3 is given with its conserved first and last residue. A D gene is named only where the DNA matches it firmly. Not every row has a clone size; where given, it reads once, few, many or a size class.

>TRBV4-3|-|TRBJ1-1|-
TGCGCCAGCAGCCCGAGGGGCCCGAGGAACACTGAAGCTTTCTTT
CASSPRGPRNTEAFF
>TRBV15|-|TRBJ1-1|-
TGTGCCACCAGCAGAGCCTCGGGGGGGAGGATTGGCACTGAAGCTTTCTTT
CATSRASGGRIGTEAFF
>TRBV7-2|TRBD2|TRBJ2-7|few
TGTGCCAGCAGCTTAGCGGGAGGGCCCTACGAGCAGTACTTC
CASSLAGGPYEQYF
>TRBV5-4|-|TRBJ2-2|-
TGTGCCAGCAGCTCGGGACTGCAGAACACCGGGGAGCTGTTTTTT
CASSSGLQNTGELFF
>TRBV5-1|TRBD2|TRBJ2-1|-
TGCGCCAGCAGCTTGCAAGGAAGCGGGACGGATGAGCAGTTCTTC
CASSLQGSGTDEQFF
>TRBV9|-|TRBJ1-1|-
TGTGCCAGCAGCGGCAGGGTGGGGACTGAAGCTTTCTTT
CASSGRVGTEAFF
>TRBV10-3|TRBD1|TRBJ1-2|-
TGTGCCATCAGGGGGACAGGGGACCATGGCTACACCTTC
CAIRGTGDHGYTF
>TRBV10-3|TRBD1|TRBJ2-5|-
TGTGCCATCAGTGAGCAGAGGGCCCGGACAGGGCAAGAGACCCAGTACTTC
CAISEQRARTGQETQYF
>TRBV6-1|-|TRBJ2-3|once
TGTGCCACCCGAACTCGAATCAACACAGATACGCAGTATTTT
CATRTRINTDTQYF
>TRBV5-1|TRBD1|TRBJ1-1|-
TGCGCCAGCAGCGGGGGCGTAATTATACAGGGGACCACTGAAGCTTTCTTT
CASSGGVIIQGTTEAFF
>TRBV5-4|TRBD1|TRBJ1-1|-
TGTGCCAGCAGCCTACAGGGGTACACTGAAGCTTTCTTT
CASSLQGYTEAFF
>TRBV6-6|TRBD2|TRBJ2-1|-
TGTGCCAGCAGTTACAGCGGGAGCTCCTACAATGAGCAGTTCTTC
CASSYSGSSYNEQFF
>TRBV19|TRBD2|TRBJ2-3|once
TGTGCCAGTAGTATCAAGCGGGGATACACAGATACGCAGTATTTT
CASSIKRGYTDTQYF
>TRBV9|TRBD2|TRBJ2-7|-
TGTGCCAGCAGCGTAGTACCGGGAGGGCCGCCCTACGAGCAGTACTTC
CASSVVPGGPPYEQYF
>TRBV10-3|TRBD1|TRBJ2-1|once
TGTGCCATCAGCAGGACAGGCGCGACGGTGGATGAGCAGTTCTTC
CAISRTGATVDEQFF
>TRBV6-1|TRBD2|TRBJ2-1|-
TGTGCCAGCAGTGAAAGTAGAGGACTAGCGGGTAACAATGAGCAGTTCTTC
CASSESRGLAGNNEQFF
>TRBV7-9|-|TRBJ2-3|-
TGTGCCAGCAGCTTCCCGGAACCGGGACAACCAACAGATACGCAGTATTTT
CASSFPEPGQPTDTQYF
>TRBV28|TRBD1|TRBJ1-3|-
TGTGCCAGCAGTGGGGAGGGACAGCTAAGCGGAAACACCATATATTTT
CASSGEGQLSGNTIYF
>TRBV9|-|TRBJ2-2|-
TGTGCCAGCAGCGTTGATTTATCGAACACCGGGGAGCTGTTTTTT
CASSVDLSNTGELFF
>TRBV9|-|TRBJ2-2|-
TGTGCCAGCAGCGCCCGGAAATCCGGGGAGCTGTTTTTT
CASSARKSGELFF